The 24 T cell receptor beta chains below come from one sample, sequenced in a study of T cells in Graves' hyperthyroidism and ophthalmopathy. What was amplified from RNA transcripts were TCR beta CDR3 regions. HTBI primers were employed in a first-round RT-PCR of the TCR CDR3. One entry per CDR3 protein, called by TCRdb with MiXCR from the multiplex PCR reads. The sample includes 500,000 to 700,000 distinct CDR3 sequences, roughly 17% of them seen just once. Sequencing was done on a sample of blood. The receptors derive from a woman younger than 30 with Graves' hyperthyroidism.

This clonotype was observed at least ten times. J is TRBJ2-1 and V is TRBV3-1; D is ambiguous. V was shortened by 7 bases and J by 7 bases, with 14 bases between the two germline ends. The CDR3 sequence is 13 residues long. Germline V gene lookup returns CDR1 LGHDT and CDR2 YNNKEL (reference sequence). The CDR3 protein is CASMGYIRNEQFF. The CDR3 nucleotides are TGTGCCAGCATGGGGTATATCCGGAATGAGCAGTTCTTC.

This clonotype was found a few times. The chain recombines TRBV20-1 with TRBJ2-2; D unresolved. This CDR3 region has 16 residues. Trimming stripped 3 bases from V and 2 bases from J, with 16 bases between. Germline CDR1 DFQATT, CDR2 SNEGSKA (reference sequence). Here the CDR3 reads CSASNGSHLNTGELFF. Written as DNA, the CDR3 is TGCAGTGCTAGTAATGGTTCCCATCTAAACACCGGGGAGCTGTTTTTT.

Many counts were recorded for this clonotype. This chain joins TRBV12-3 or TRBV12-4 and TRBJ2-3; the D gene is possibly TRBD2 (6 bases). The CDR3 loop spans 17 amino acids. V was pared by 5 bases and J by 2 bases, with 20 bases between. The CDR3 nucleotides read TGTGCCAGCAGTCCATGGACTAAGCGGTTAGACACAGATACGCAGTATTTT. This sequence encodes CASSPWTKRLDTDTQYF.

J is TRBJ1-5 and V is TRBV4-1; D gene unclear. Trimming cost V 0 bases and J 6 bases, with 9 bases left between them. The germline CDR1 and CDR2 sequences are MGHRA and YSYEKL. CDR3 length: 14 amino acids. The CDR3 loop reads CASSQDWFSQPQHF. The CDR3 DNA is TGCGCCAGCAGCCAAGATTGGTTCAGTCAGCCCCAGCATTTT.

The chain employs TRBV6-5 and TRBJ2-1; the match to TRBD2 covers 10 bases. The CDR3 is 14 residues long. CDR1 MNHEY and CDR2 SVGAGI come from the germline V gene. V shed 0 bases, J shed 8 bases, and the junction held 1 base outside the gene matches. The CDR3 bases are TGTGCCAGCAGTTACTCCCTAGCGGGAGATGAGCAGTTCTTC. Its translation is CASSYSLAGDEQFF.

There are many counts of this clonotype. The chain links TRBV7-8 to TRBJ2-7; D is possibly TRBD1 or TRBD2 (5 bases each). This CDR3 comprises 13 residues. Trimming stripped 8 bases from V and 3 bases from J, with 14 bases between. Germline V gene sequence: CDR1 SGHVS, CDR2 FQNEAQ. CDR3 loop: CASSRGGFYEQYF. The CDR3 coding sequence is TGTGCCAGCTCCCGGGGCGGGTTCTACGAGCAGTACTTC.

This clonotype was seen at least ten times. The chain is built from TRBV7-2 and TRBJ2-5, with 11 bases that match TRBD2. There are 16 residues in the CDR3. CDR1 SGHTA and CDR2 FQGNSA come from the germline V gene. V gave up 2 bases and J gave up 4 bases; unmatched junction bases: 6. CDR3 DNA: TGTGCCAGCAGCTTACTTAGCGGGAGGGTAGGAGAGACCCAGTACTTC. It specifies CASSLLSGRVGETQYF.

V gene TRBV4-1 combines with J gene TRBJ1-4, with D uncertain. The V end lost 10 bases, the J end lost 6 bases, and 15 bases lay between the germline ends. The CDR3 extends over 13 amino acids. Germline CDR1 reads MGHRA; CDR2 reads YSYEKL. The CDR3 here is CATARLGDEKLFF. The DNA for the CDR3 is TGCGCCACGGCGAGGCTCGGCGATGAAAAACTGTTTTTT.

The table lists this clonotype with a few counts. This chain links TRBV28 with TRBJ2-7; 9 bases map to TRBD2. Germline loops: CDR1 MDHEN, CDR2 SYDVKM. The CDR3 is 16 amino acids. Losses at the gene ends were 7 bases for V and 5 bases for J; bases not matched to a gene: 15. The CDR3, as DNA: TGTGCCAGCACCTTAGGGAGGACTAGCGTTCTCGACGAGCAGTACTTC. This sequence encodes CASTLGRTSVLDEQYF.

This clonotype was found a few times. This rearrangement joins TRBV5-4 to TRBJ2-2; 8 nucleotides line up with TRBD1. Germline assignment: CDR1 SGHNT and CDR2 YYREEE (reference sequence). V shed 4 bases and J 5 bases; nucleotides not matched to a gene: 7. CDR3 length: 15 amino acids. CDR3 sequence: CASSEDRVRTGELFF. DNA of the CDR3: TGTGCCAGCAGCGAGGACAGGGTGAGGACCGGGGAGCTGTTTTTT.

Ten or more counts support this clonotype. V usage is TRBV4-1 and J usage is TRBJ2-5; D possibly uses TRBD1 or TRBD2 (5 bases each). The CDR3 spans 13 residues. V was clipped by 0 bases and J by 7 bases, with 9 bases between them. The V gene's germline CDR1 is MGHRA and CDR2 YSYEKL. The CDR3 sequence is CASSQDWDGTQYF. The CDR3 DNA is TGCGCCAGCAGCCAAGATTGGGACGGGACCCAGTACTTC.

This clonotype was counted ten times or more. In nucleotides, the CDR3 is TGTGCCAGCAGCTTCGGAGACAGCTATGGCTACACCTTC. It yields the protein CASSFGDSYGYTF. V and J are TRBV7-9 and TRBJ1-2, with TRBD1 as a possible D gene (5 bases). The CDR3 length is 13 residues. Germline values: CDR1 SEHNR, CDR2 FQNEAQ (reference sequence). V gave up 3 bases and J gave up 4 bases, with 9 bases separating them.

V gene TRBV7-2 combines with J gene TRBJ2-3; tentatively, D is TRBD1 (5 bases). CDR3 length: 14 amino acids. Trimming left V 3 bases short and J 2 bases short, with 9 bases between. Germline lookup yields CDR1 SGHTA and CDR2 FQGNSA. CDR3 coding DNA: TGTGCCAGCAGCTTCCGGACAACCACAGATACGCAGTATTTT. Amino acids: CASSFRTTTDTQYF. Variable domain in full (rest from reference TRBV7-2 and TRBJ2-3): GAGVSQSPSNKVTEKGKDVELRCDPISGHTALYWYRQSLGQGLEFLIYFQGNSAPDKSGLPSDRFSAERTGGSVSTLTIQRTQQEDSAVYLCASSFRTTTDTQYFGPGTRLTVL.

This chain links TRBV7-2 with TRBJ2-7, with a tentative D call TRBD2 (6 bases). Germline V lookup: CDR1 SGHTA, CDR2 FQGNSA. Trimming stripped 2 bases from V and 6 bases from J, with 11 bases between. The CDR3 consists of 13 residues. The CDR3 protein is CASSLISGGEQYF. The CDR3 DNA follows: TGTGCCAGCAGCTTAATTTCCGGGGGCGAGCAGTACTTC.

The chain employs TRBV12-3 or TRBV12-4 and TRBJ2-7; perhaps TRBD2 as D (5 bases). The CDR3 has 14 residues. Trimming left V 3 bases short and J 0 bases short, with 9 bases between. The CDR3 loop is CASSFGGTSYEQYF. The CDR3 DNA is TGTGCCAGCAGTTTCGGAGGCACCTCCTACGAGCAGTACTTC.

This clonotype was detected many times. The chain employs TRBV12-3 or TRBV12-4 and TRBJ1-2; TRBD1 is a possible D gene (5 bases). Trimming left V 6 bases short and J 4 bases short, with 18 bases between. The CDR3 runs 15 residues. As DNA, the CDR3 is TGTGCCAGCAGAACGACCGGGGGGTTTGGCTATGGCTACACCTTC. Its protein is CASRTTGGFGYGYTF.

The chain has TRBV20-1 and TRBJ2-3; 11 bases line up with TRBD2. The CDR3 is 18 amino acids. The trim removed 0 bases at V and 4 bases at J, leaving 12 bases unmatched. The germline V gene has CDR1 DFQATT and CDR2 SNEGSKA (reference sequence). This chain's CDR3 is CSARDPGSSGRRADTQYF. In DNA form, the CDR3 reads TGCAGTGCTAGAGATCCGGGTTCTAGCGGGAGGAGGGCAGATACGCAGTATTTT.

The chain recombines TRBV3-1 with TRBJ2-1; 16 nucleotides align to TRBD2. Per the germline V gene, CDR1 is LGHDT and CDR2 is YNNKEL (reference sequence). CDR3 length: 18 residues. Germline trimming cut 0 bases from V and 5 bases from J; bases unmatched to any gene: 4. In nucleotides, the CDR3 is TGTGCCAGCAGCCAAGAGGGACTAGCGGGAGGGCCTCACAATGAGCAGTTCTTC. Its translation: CASSQEGLAGGPHNEQFF.

In its sample, this clonotype was seen many times. The J gene is TRBJ2-7, the V gene TRBV7-2, with 8 bases aligning to TRBD1. Trimming removed 6 bases from V and 2 bases from J; junction bases left unmatched: 6. CDR3 length equals 14 residues. The germline gives CDR1 SGHTA, CDR2 FQGNSA. In nucleotides, the CDR3 is TGTGCCAGCAGAAGAGACAGGGGCCCCTACGAGCAGTACTTC. Translation: CASRRDRGPYEQYF. Combining the CDR3 with reference TRBV7-2 and TRBJ2-7 gives the whole variable domain GAGVSQSPSNKVTEKGKDVELRCDPISGHTALYWYRQSLGQGLEFLIYFQGNSAPDKSGLPSDRFSAERTGGSVSTLTIQRTQQEDSAVYLCASRRDRGPYEQYFGPGTRLTVT.

This clonotype was seen only a few times. The chain employs TRBV5-4 and TRBJ2-7; D may correspond to TRBD1 or TRBD2 (5 bases each). The V end lost 3 bases, the J end lost 2 bases, and 15 bases lay between the germline ends. The CDR3 sequence is 15 residues long. Germline-derived CDR1 and CDR2 are SGHNT and YYREEE (reference sequence). CDR3 DNA: TGTGCCAGCAGCTCGAAATCGGGGCTAACCTACGAGCAGTACTTC. Translating it yields CASSSKSGLTYEQYF. The variable domain in full, with the rest retrieved from reference TRBV5-4 and TRBJ2-7, is ETGVTQSPTHLIKTRGQQVTLRCSSQSGHNTVSWYQQALGQGPQFIFQYYREEENGRGNFPPRFSGLQFPNYSSELNVNALELDDSALYLCASSSKSGLTYEQYFGPGTRLTVT.

The V call is TRBV5-1, the J call TRBJ2-2; 7 bases agree with TRBD2. The germline CDR1 and CDR2 sequences are SGHRS and YFSETQ. The trim removed 3 bases at V and 1 base at J, leaving 6 bases unmatched. The CDR3 contains 16 residues. This CDR3 reads CASSSGLDLNTGELFF. The CDR3 DNA is TGCGCCAGCAGCTCCGGACTAGACTTGAACACCGGGGAGCTGTTTTTT. Filled out from reference TRBV5-1 and TRBJ2-2, the complete variable domain reads KAGVTQTPRYLIKTRGQQVTLSCSPISGHRSVSWYQQTPGQGLQFLFEYFSETQRNKGNFPGRFSGRQFSNSRSEMNVSTLELGDSALYLCASSSGLDLNTGELFFGEGSRLTVL.

V and J are TRBV10-3 and TRBJ1-1; D is perhaps TRBD1 (5 bases). The CDR3 contains 13 residues. V shed 11 bases and J shed 0 bases, with 13 bases lying between them. CDR1 and CDR2 (germline): ENHRY, SYGVKD. In nucleotides, the CDR3 is TGTGCCGTTCTCAGGGCCCTGAACACTGAAGCTTTCTTT. Translated, it gives CAVLRALNTEAFF.

V and J are TRBV10-3 and TRBJ1-1, with D unresolved. The length of the CDR3 is 12 residues. With 9 bases removed from V and 7 bases from J, the gap between germline ends came to 15 bases. Germline lookup yields CDR1 ENHRY and CDR2 SYGVKD. This CDR3 is CAIREPGFEAFF. DNA of the CDR3: TGTGCCATTAGGGAGCCTGGTTTTGAAGCTTTCTTT.

This clonotype was seen a few times. This sequence joins TRBV7-2 and TRBJ2-7; D is possibly TRBD1 or TRBD2 (6 bases each). Trimming took off 5 bases at V and 2 bases at J, with 16 bases between the two ends. The CDR3 runs 15 residues. In germline, CDR1 is SGHTA, CDR2 FQGNSA. This CDR3 reads CASSLLGGYPYEQYF. CDR3 in DNA: TGTGCCAGCAGCCTCCTGGGGGGCTATCCCTACGAGCAGTACTTC.